This TCR beta chain was captured by sequencing in a study of OX40 agonist ivuxolimab in advanced cancers. On the study more broadly: Ivuxolimab is an agonistic anti-OX40 (CD134) antibody, and patients were treated with it.

This clone was found a few times. Sequencing was performed with immunoSEQ multiplex PCR; in TCRdb, only in-frame clones are kept and a portion is missing. Among roughly 60,000 clones listed, about 86% were seen once. V was shortened by 0 bases and J by 1 base, with 6 bases between the two germline ends. Germline assignment: CDR1 SGHDN and CDR2 FVKESK. This CDR3 spans 15 amino acids. The sequence came from an adult with an advanced solid tumor such as melanoma, head and neck, liver or kidney cancer. The sequences come from CD4+ or CD8+ T cells sorted from blood, collected in a trial of the OX40 agonist ivuxolimab. The rearrangement uses TRBV14 and TRBJ1-4, with D hard to call. The CDR3, as DNA: TGTGCCAGCAGCCAAGACAGGCGAACTAATGAAAAACTGTTTTTT. Its translation: CASSQDRRTNEKLFF.